A selection of T cell receptor beta chains follows, all from one sample in a study of OX40 agonist ivuxolimab in advanced cancers. Using immunoSEQ multiplex PCR, the repertoire was profiled, and TCRdb retains in-frame clones only, with some absent. The sample lists around 70,000 clones; more than 70% were seen once. The sequenced sample was CD4+ or CD8+ T cells sorted from blood, obtained in a trial of the OX40 agonist ivuxolimab. The source is an adult with an advanced solid tumor such as melanoma, head and neck, liver or kidney cancer. Both conserved end residues are part of each CDR3. The order of the fields is V gene, clone size, D gene, J gene, CDR3 DNA, CDR3 protein. The D gene is left open where the match is weak. Not every row has a clone size; where given, it reads once, few, many or a size class.

V: TRBV7-2
size: NA
D: TRBD1
J: TRBJ2-5
DNA: TGTGCCAGCAGCCTGACAGGGGGCGCGGAGACCCAGTACTTC
CDR3: CASSLTGGAETQYF

V: TRBV5-4
size: few
D: TRBD1
J: TRBJ2-7
DNA: TGTGCCAGCAGCTTGGCCGACAGGGAGCTAACCTACGAGCAGTACTTC
CDR3: CASSLADRELTYEQYF

V: TRBV30
size: NA
D: NA
J: TRBJ2-5
DNA: TGTGCCCTTTCCCCTGAAGGTGAAGAGACCCAGTACTTC
CDR3: CALSPEGEETQYF

V: TRBV9
size: NA
D: NA
J: TRBJ2-7
DNA: TGTGCCAGCAGCGTAGGGTGGGGAAACTCCTACGAGCAGTACTTC
CDR3: CASSVGWGNSYEQYF

V: TRBV11-3
size: NA
D: TRBD1
J: TRBJ1-6
DNA: TGTGCCAGCAGCGCCCACGGACAGGGTAATTCACCCCTCCACTTT
CDR3: CASSAHGQGNSPLHF

V: TRBV19
size: NA
D: NA
J: TRBJ2-3
DNA: TGTGCCAGTAGTATAGTTGGTGTGATGGGCAGGGAGTCTGATACGCAGTATTTT
CDR3: CASSIVGVMGRESDTQYF

V: TRBV30
size: NA
D: TRBD2
J: TRBJ2-1
DNA: TGTGCCTGGAGTGCCTACAGCGGGGGGGCCTACAATGAGCAGTTCTTC
CDR3: CAWSAYSGGAYNEQFF

V: TRBV7-6
size: NA
D: NA
J: TRBJ1-1
DNA: TGTGCCAGCAGCTTGGGTGGGGGAGCTTTCTTT
CDR3: CASSLGGGAFF

V: TRBV2
size: NA
D: TRBD1
J: TRBJ1-1
DNA: TGTGCCAGCAGTAGACAGGGTCACACTGAAGCTTTCTTT
CDR3: CASSRQGHTEAFF

V: TRBV7-3
size: NA
D: TRBD2
J: TRBJ2-7
DNA: TGTGCCAGCAGCATAACTAGCGGGAGCTCCTACGAGCAGTACTTC
CDR3: CASSITSGSSYEQYF

V: TRBV7-2
size: NA
D: NA
J: TRBJ2-1
DNA: TGTGCCAGCAGAGTAAGCCAAGGAGAGCAGTTCTTC
CDR3: CASRVSQGEQFF

V: TRBV2
size: NA
D: NA
J: TRBJ2-1
DNA: TGTGCCAGCAGCATGGCTGCCGAGCAGTTCTTC
CDR3: CASSMAAEQFF

V: TRBV4-1
size: NA
D: NA
J: TRBJ2-3
DNA: TGCGCCAGCAGCCAAGAAGGAGGAGGGGTGGATACGCAGTATTTT
CDR3: CASSQEGGGVDTQYF

V: TRBV30
size: once
D: TRBD1
J: TRBJ1-2
DNA: TGTGCCTGGAACCTAGCGGGACAGGGGGCTGCCAACTATGGCTACACCTTC
CDR3: CAWNLAGQGAANYGYTF

V: TRBV2
size: NA
D: NA
J: TRBJ2-5
DNA: TGTGCCAGCAGTGAGGGAGAGACCCAGTACTTC
CDR3: CASSEGETQYF

V: TRBV6-1
size: NA
D: TRBD1
J: TRBJ1-4
DNA: TGTGCCAGCAGTGCAAGACAGGGGAGGGGTGAAAAACTGTTTTTT
CDR3: CASSARQGRGEKLFF

V: TRBV6-1
size: few
D: TRBD1
J: TRBJ1-6
DNA: TGTGCCAGCAGTGATGGCAGGGGGAAGTCCTATAATTCACCCCTCCACTTT
CDR3: CASSDGRGKSYNSPLHF